Below, one T cell receptor beta chain is given with its context. The entry originates in a study of T cell changes during pregnancy in multiple sclerosis. The CDR3 has 13 residues. Between the trimmed V and J ends, which lost 4 bases and 5 bases, there was a span of 11 bases. The V gene's germline CDR1 is SGHDN and CDR2 FVKESK. Method: immunoSEQ multiplex PCR; TCRdb's copy keeps in-frame clones and lacks some. The repertoire has 34,000 or so clones, 85% to 90% of them found once; the top ten carry roughly 4.8%. The sample was CD8+ T cells from peripheral blood mononuclear cells, taken after pregnancy. The receptor comes from a female donor with multiple sclerosis, enrolled in a pregnancy study. The gene calls are TRBV14 and TRBJ1-2; D is ambiguous. CDR3 in DNA: TGTGCCAGCAGCCCCGACTCTCGGTATGGCTACACCTTC. Protein: CASSPDSRYGYTF.